Listed below are T cell receptor beta chains from one sample, sequenced in a study of shared clonotypes between healthy human individuals. The data were produced by immunoSEQ multiplex PCR, yet TCRdb's version contains in-frame clones alone and is incomplete. The sample lists approximately 350,000 clones; 96% were seen once. Sequencing was performed on memory CD8+ T cells sorted from blood. Receptors originate from a man aged 25 to 45 in good health. Both conserved end residues are trimmed from each CDR3. The order of the fields is V gene, CDR3 protein.

>TRBV5-4
ASSRLAGGLTDTQY
>TRBV9
ASSVQGAGNTIY
>TRBV5-1
ASSLDRQETQY
>TRBV9
ASSRGSTHEQF
>TRBV15
ATSRAYRDSATDTQY
>TRBV6-1
ASRVRGQASYEQY
>TRBV5-1
ASSLAKDPRDTQY
>TRBV14
ASSQDHRISYNEQF
>TRBV10-3
AISDRGRSSDQPQH
>TRBV7-3
ASSQTDREGYT
>TRBV4-1
ASTPGTGTDTQY
>TRBV14
ASRRDSNTGELF
>TRBV25-1
ASSQSYEQY
>TRBV6-1
ASRQDQPQH
>TRBV19
ASSIRDRGYT
>TRBV28
ASSLVSPTVSFLSYEQY
>TRBV4-1
ASSQDRHLTDTQY
>TRBV2
ASRTGVGNTIY
>TRBV7-6
ASSSMLAGAREQF
>TRBV2
ASSRSGQDAYEQY
>TRBV28
ASSSDRGLYYGYT
>TRBV9
ASSGRLAPGELF
>TRBV2
ASSGPGLAGEQF
>TRBV18
ASSPSPGGTGEQY
>TRBV21-1
ASSKGNTEAF
>TRBV5-1
ASSLGPSGNNEQF
>TRBV2
ASRDYYEQY
>TRBV5-1
ASSLGGTGNTGELF
>TRBV28
ASITKGLPTYEQY
>TRBV7-8
ASSLFFSGRGQETQY
>TRBV2
ASSGSRDRVLGGANVLT
>TRBV28
ASSLEGGYT
>TRBV6-6
ASGAQTGSEEQY
>TRBV2
ASSVKDSYYEQY
>TRBV23-1
ASSQSAQPGAKNIQY
>TRBV28
ASSFAPSTSSYEQY
>TRBV7-8
ASSPEGLSGRVSTDTQY
>TRBV2
ASPLRLAEETQY
>TRBV5-1
ASSLFSAGEETQY
>TRBV5-5
ASNPWGGMRDYEQY
>TRBV6-1
ASSGGGLAGGFTGELF
>TRBV4-2
ASSRERGSRSFAPNEQF
>TRBV6-5
ASSPARSGSEQY
>TRBV7-9
ASSFRDRVNSPLH
>TRBV19
ASSTRAGAYEQY
>TRBV2
ASSSGLAGGQDTQY
>TRBV12-2
ASRLGTGQETQY
>TRBV7-9
ASSLEQARDTIY